This T cell receptor (beta chain) was profiled in a study of T cells in Graves' hyperthyroidism and ophthalmopathy (dated by TCRdb to the late 2010s). Describing the broader study: Peripheral blood was collected at initial diagnosis, before any treatment. To identify distinguishing TCR V-J signatures, a discovery cohort of 95 to 100 patients was used, comprising 43 with Graves' ophthalmopathy and 57 with stable Graves' hyperthyroidism. An independent validation cohort of under 20 hyperthyroidism patients and 17 patients who later progressed to ophthalmopathy tested prospective prediction of ophthalmopathy. The approximately 98 discovery patients were randomly divided into training and test sets at a 7:3 ratio. The study also compared thyroid tissue and blood T-cell repertoires from roughly six Graves' hyperthyroidism patients. Once sampling was done, hyperthyroidism patients were given methimazole at a starting dose of 30 mg daily, whereas ophthalmopathy patients were given high-dose intravenous methylprednisolone. TCR Vbeta CDR3 sequencing of roughly 140 peripheral blood samples (over 40 ophthalmopathy, over 70 hyperthyroidism and roughly 17 progressor patients) is reported in the paper. Overall study results and their limits: In validation, progression to ophthalmopathy was predicted by the model with approximately 67% sensitivity and 72.22% specificity, a median of about 6.4 months before onset. In cross-validation, a model built on a 13 V-J signature told ophthalmopathy apart from stable hyperthyroidism with over 85% sensitivity and about 81% specificity, and in testing the same model reached 80%/75%. Most expanded thyroid clonotypes (frequency above 0.001) were also found in blood, which suggests that blood repertoires may mirror thyroid immune responses. Sample size was not statistically predetermined, and investigators were not blinded to group allocation.

The germline V end is reduced by 6 bases and the J end by 4 bases; junction bases left unmatched: 8. The germline V gene gives CDR1 as MNHNS and CDR2 as SASEGT. From its cysteine to its phenylalanine, the CDR3 spans 15 amino acids. Only the CDR3 DNA stays, 45 bases, in frame from base 1. The hyperthyroidism patients were between 18 and 65 years old and newly diagnosed, with a disease duration of less than 2 months. Exclusion was applied to patients with uncontrolled infections, other autoimmune diseases, pregnancy or lactation. Diagnoses relied on clinical symptoms, serum thyroxine and TRAb, thyroid ultrasound and orbital computed tomography. Blood from progressor patients was collected at the time of first diagnosis with hyperthyroidism, before any ophthalmopathy symptoms had appeared. PBMCs were isolated from roughly 10 ml of fresh peripheral blood by Ficoll-Paque density gradient centrifugation. Patients classed as progressors first received a Graves' hyperthyroidism diagnosis and then went on to develop ophthalmopathy during follow-up. Total RNA was extracted using Trizol reagent, and RNA quality was assessed on an Agilent 2100 Bioanalyzer.

There are many counts of this clonotype. Its specific antigen is unknown. There are no base qualities to consult, and no much larger clone falls within one base. The TCR beta CDR3 regions were amplified from the RNA transcripts. A first-round RT-PCR of the TCR CDR3 used the HTBI primer set with the Qiagen OneStep RT-PCR kit. A second multiplex PCR round built the libraries, followed by size selection and purification. Paired-end sequencing of the libraries was performed with 100 bp reads on an Illumina HiSeq2000. Regarding the original processing steps: SOAPnuke was used to process the raw data, throwing out any read that contained adapters or uncalled bases, had a mean Phred below 15, or lacked an exact constant-primer or identifier match. High-quality paired reads were merged with COPE v1.2.5, and unique nucleotide sequences were defined as clonotypes. Clonotypes were aligned to IMGT TRBV, TRBD and TRBJ reference segments using MiTCR v1.1. Only V-J combinations with frequency above 0.0001, covering about 99% of repertoires, were analysed. The TCS score was defined as the ratio of F50 (clonal expansion) to E x V (chaos), calculated using BLOSUM62-based TCRdist between CDR3 peptides within each V-J. Welch's t-statistics and random forest reduced just over 500 V-J features to about 13, which were used in a naive Bayes classifier (R e1071). The raw public data were reprocessed by TCRdb itself: fastp quality trimming at Q25, MiXCR clonotype calling, in-frame beta chains only. Each entry is one CDR3 protein sequence, shown with its most common DNA and genes. These V and J calls rely on TCRdb rather than the paper's analysis. The sample has 270,000 or so distinct CDR3 sequences on record, around 15% of them singletons. Clones ranked in the top ten supply around 30% of the sample.

This receptor was taken from a woman aged 45-65 years with Graves' hyperthyroidism that later progressed to Graves' ophthalmopathy. The chain is assembled from TRBV6-1 and TRBJ1-1, with TRBD1 matching 10 junction bases. The sequenced material came from blood. The CDR3 has the sequence CASSFGTGVRTEAFF. The bases read TGTGCCAGCAGCTTCGGGACAGGGGTTCGCACTGAAGCTTTCTTT.